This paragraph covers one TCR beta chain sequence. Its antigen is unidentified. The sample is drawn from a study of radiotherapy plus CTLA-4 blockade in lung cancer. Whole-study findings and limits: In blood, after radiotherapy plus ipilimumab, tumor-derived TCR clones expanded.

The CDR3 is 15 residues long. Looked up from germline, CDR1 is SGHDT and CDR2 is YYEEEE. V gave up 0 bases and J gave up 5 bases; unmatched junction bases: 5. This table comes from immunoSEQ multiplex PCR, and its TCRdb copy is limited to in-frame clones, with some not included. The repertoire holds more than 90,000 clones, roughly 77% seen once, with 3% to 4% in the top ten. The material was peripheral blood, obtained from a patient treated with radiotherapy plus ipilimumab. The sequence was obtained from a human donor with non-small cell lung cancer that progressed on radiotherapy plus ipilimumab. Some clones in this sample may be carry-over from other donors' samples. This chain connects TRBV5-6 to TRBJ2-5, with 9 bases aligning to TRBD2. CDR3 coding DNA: TGTGCCAGCAGCTTGGGCGGGGGGGCCTTGGAGACCCAGTACTTC. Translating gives CASSLGGGALETQYF.